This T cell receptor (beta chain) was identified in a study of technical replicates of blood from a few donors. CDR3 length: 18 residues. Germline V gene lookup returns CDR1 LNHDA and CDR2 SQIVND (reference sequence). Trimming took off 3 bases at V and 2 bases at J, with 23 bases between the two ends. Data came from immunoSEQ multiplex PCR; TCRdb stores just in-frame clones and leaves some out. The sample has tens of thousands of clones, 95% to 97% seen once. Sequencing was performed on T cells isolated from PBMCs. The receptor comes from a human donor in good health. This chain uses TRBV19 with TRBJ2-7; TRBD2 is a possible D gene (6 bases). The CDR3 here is CASSISGGEIYRTYEQYF. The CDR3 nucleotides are TGTGCCAGTAGTATTAGCGGAGGGGAGATATATAGGACCTACGAGCAGTACTTC.